This T cell receptor (beta chain) was captured by sequencing in a study of T cells after yellow fever vaccination. About this clonotype: The antigen is not known.

The CDR3 extends over 13 amino acids. V was clipped by 8 bases and J by 1 base, with 12 bases between them. The germline V gene has CDR1 SNHLY and CDR2 FYNNEI. Study findings and constraints: Weaker, the secondary response peaked sooner, at day 5 versus 15. Reappearing after the booster were most of the clones from primary vaccination (96% CD4, around 88% CD8).

The 5'RACE template-switching step produced TCR cDNA and added a universal primer site and UMIs. Using its own MiXCR run on the 5' RACE reads, TCRdb lists one record per CDR3 protein. The table shows 450,000 to 650,000 distinct CDR3 sequences, with about a fifth occurring only once. The input for sequencing was PBMCs, taken around 3 weeks after the first yellow fever vaccination. The chain employs TRBV2 and TRBJ2-7, with a weak D call TRBD2 (6 bases). The sequence came from a man in his late teens or twenties who received the YFV17D yellow fever vaccine. This chain's CDR3 is CASGGTPSYEQYF. CDR3 in DNA: TGTGCCAGCGGAGGGACTCCTTCCTACGAGCAGTACTTC.